The 29 T cell receptor beta chains in this list originate from one sample, sequenced in a study of T cell repertoires in cytomegalovirus infection. TCRdb fed the reads into MiXCR, producing one record per CDR3 protein. The sample includes some 480,000 distinct CDR3 sequences, roughly a third seen only once; the top ten take 17%. The antigens these receptors bind are not known. The sequenced sample was cultured PBMCs, obtained from culture after CMV antigen stimulation. The source of these receptors is a human donor in good health (CMV status not recorded). Some clones in this sample may be carry-over from other donors' samples.

This clonotype has only a few counts. The chain employs TRBV19 and TRBJ2-7; TRBD1 matches at 8 bases. Germline CDR1 LNHDA, CDR2 SQIVND (reference sequence). The CDR3 runs 14 residues. V lost 3 bases and J lost 5; bases outside the gene matches: 6. The CDR3 coding sequence is TGTGCCAGTAGTATTAGGACAGGGAACGACGAGCAGTACTTC. It yields the protein CASSIRTGNDEQYF.

This rearrangement joins TRBV20-1 to TRBJ1-4; D may be TRBD1 (6 bases). V lost 0 bases and J lost 6, with 11 bases in between. This CDR3 comprises 14 residues. Per germline, CDR1 DFQATT and CDR2 SNEGSKA (reference sequence). Written as DNA, the CDR3 is TGCAGTGCTAGAGAAATGCAGGGGTATGAAAAACTGTTTTTT. Its translation: CSAREMQGYEKLFF.

The rearrangement uses TRBV19 and TRBJ2-7; 7 nucleotides align to TRBD2. The CDR3 contains 15 residues. V was pared by 7 bases and J by 3 bases, with 12 bases of the junction left unmatched. Germline CDR1 and CDR2: LNHDA and SQIVND (reference sequence). The chain's CDR3 is CASKSYGTTSYEQYF. CDR3 nucleotide sequence: TGTGCCAGTAAATCTTACGGGACTACTAGCTACGAGCAGTACTTC.

The chain recombines TRBV7-9 with TRBJ1-1, with TRBD1 matching 9 bases. Germline trimming cut 2 bases from V and 6 bases from J; bases unmatched to any gene: 13. CDR3 length equals 17 residues. Germline loops: CDR1 SEHNR, CDR2 FQNEAQ (reference sequence). For the CDR3, the DNA is TGTGCCAGCAGCTTACCCCGGGACAGGGTTTGGGAGCCTGAAGCTTTCTTT. This translates into CASSLPRDRVWEPEAFF.

Details on this clonotype: The conserved phenylalanine or tryptophan normally closing the CDR3 is absent here, so this likely arose from a read error. This chain joins TRBV7-2 and TRBJ1-6; D perhaps matches TRBD1 (5 bases). This CDR3 is 14 amino acids long. In germline, CDR1 is SGHTA, CDR2 FQGNSA. The germline V and J ends were trimmed by 2 bases and 8 bases, with 10 bases remaining between them. As DNA, the CDR3 is TGTGCCAGCAGCTTACGGGGGTCGGATTCACCCCTCCACTCT. As protein: CASSLRGSDSPLHS.

The chain joins TRBV5-6 to TRBJ2-7; 9 positions match TRBD1. Germline CDR1 is SGHDT and CDR2 is YYEEEE. V lost 6 bases, J lost 4 bases, and 8 bases stayed unmatched. The CDR3 has 14 amino acids. The CDR3 nucleotides read TGTGCCAGCAACACCGGGACAGGGATATACGAGCAGTACTTC. This gives the protein CASNTGTGIYEQYF.

CDR3 coding DNA: TGTGCCAGTACTAGCGGGGGGACCTACAATGAGCAGTTCTTC. This gives the protein CASTSGGTYNEQFF. This chain links TRBV6-6 with TRBJ2-1; 12 bases are shared with TRBD2. Germline trimming cut 9 bases from V and 2 bases from J; bases unmatched to any gene: 2. The CDR3 is 14 amino acids. CDR1 MNHNY and CDR2 SVGAGI come from the germline V gene (reference sequence).

This clonotype came up a few times. V usage is TRBV7-9 and J usage is TRBJ1-3; D is perhaps TRBD1 (6 bases). The CDR3 covers 18 residues. Deletions cut 4 bases from V and 0 bases from J, with 19 bases between. Germline V gives CDR1 SEHNR, CDR2 FQNEAQ (reference sequence). CDR3 in amino acids: CASSSIRGSTNSGNTIYF. CDR3 coding DNA: TGTGCCAGCAGCTCCATAAGGGGGTCCACCAACTCTGGAAACACCATATATTTT.

The V and J genes are TRBV27 and TRBJ1-2, with TRBD1 matching 10 bases. The trim removed 5 bases at V and 8 bases at J, leaving 14 bases unmatched. The CDR3 loop spans 16 amino acids. From germline, CDR1 is MNHEY and CDR2 SMNVEV (reference sequence). In nucleotides, the CDR3 is TGTGCCAGCAGTGTCTTTCCGGGACAGGGGTCGCGAGGCTACACCTTC. It specifies CASSVFPGQGSRGYTF.

The rearrangement joins TRBV28 to TRBJ1-2, with 7 nucleotides matching TRBD1. The CDR3 covers 16 residues. CDR1 and CDR2 (germline): MDHEN, SYDVKM. V shed 7 bases, J shed 0 bases, and the junction held 11 bases outside the gene matches. The CDR3 coding sequence is TGTGCCAGCAATGGGCCCGACAGGGTAGCTAACTATGGCTACACCTTC. It translates to CASNGPDRVANYGYTF.

V usage is TRBV6-2 or TRBV6-3 and J usage is TRBJ2-1; D perhaps matches TRBD1 (5 bases). Trimming cost V 6 bases and J 6 bases, with 15 bases left between them. The CDR3 extends over 14 amino acids. From germline, CDR1 is MNHEY and CDR2 SVGEGT. The CDR3 sequence is CASREISRGNEQFF. The CDR3 region has the DNA TGTGCCAGCAGGGAGATTTCTAGGGGCAATGAGCAGTTCTTC.

In its sample, this clonotype was seen a few times. The chain couples TRBV11-2 to TRBJ2-1; 7 nucleotides agree with TRBD2. V was pared by 6 bases and J by 4 bases, with 3 bases of the junction left unmatched. CDR1 is SGHAT, CDR2 FQNNGV, per germline. CDR3 length equals 13 residues. The CDR3 spells CASSAGAYNEQFF. The CDR3 coding sequence is TGTGCCAGCAGTGCGGGAGCATACAATGAGCAGTTCTTC.

The chain carries TRBV12-3 or TRBV12-4 and TRBJ2-5, with D unclear. This CDR3 is built from 12 residues. V lost 5 bases and J 5 bases, leaving 9 bases between the germline ends. DNA for the CDR3: TGTGCCAGCAGTCCCAATGTTGAGACCCAGTACTTC. It encodes CASSPNVETQYF.

J is TRBJ2-6 and V is TRBV19; no clear D. CDR1 and CDR2 from the germline V gene are LNHDA and SQIVND (reference sequence). Trimming shortened V by 7 bases and J by 2 bases, and 6 bases separated the two germline ends. The CDR3 runs to 13 residues. The CDR3 nucleotides are TGTGCCAGTACCCGGGCTGGGGCCAACGTCCTGACTTTC. Translation gives CASTRAGANVLTF.

V gene TRBV7-2 combines with J gene TRBJ2-2, with unresolved D. Deletions cut 2 bases from V and 3 bases from J, with 13 bases between. CDR3 size: 16 residues. CDR1 and CDR2 from the germline V gene are SGHTA and FQGNSA. CDR3 sequence (DNA): TGTGCCAGCAGCTTAAGAGCAGGCTGGCACACCGGGGAGCTGTTTTTT. Translated: CASSLRAGWHTGELFF.

CDR3 residues: CASSYISTGANVLTF. The CDR3 region has the DNA TGTGCCAGCAGTTACATCAGCACCGGGGCCAACGTCCTGACTTTC. The chain is built from TRBV6-5 and TRBJ2-6; D is unclear. The V end lost 2 bases, the J end lost 4 bases, and 9 bases lay between the germline ends. Looked up from germline, CDR1 is MNHEY and CDR2 is SVGAGI. The length of the CDR3 is 15 residues.

This clonotype was observed a few times. The chain couples TRBV7-2 to TRBJ1-5; 7 nucleotides match TRBD1. The CDR3 runs 14 residues. Germline V gives CDR1 SGHTA, CDR2 FQGNSA. V was pared by 5 bases and J by 7 bases, with 8 bases of the junction left unmatched. The CDR3 nucleotides read TGTGCCAGCAGCCCCAGACAGGGATGGCAGCCCCAGCATTTT. Translated: CASSPRQGWQPQHF.

This clonotype was seen a few times. The chain has TRBV6-2 or TRBV6-3 and TRBJ2-6; unclear D gene. Per the germline V gene, CDR1 is MNHEY and CDR2 is SVGEGT. This CDR3 has 16 amino acids. V shed 0 bases and J shed 0 bases, with 6 bases lying between them. CDR3 sequence (DNA): TGTGCCAGCAGTTACTCTTTCCGCTCTGGGGCCAACGTCCTGACTTTC. This sequence encodes CASSYSFRSGANVLTF.

This clonotype was found a few times. V gene TRBV7-7 combines with J gene TRBJ2-1; the match to TRBD2 covers 12 bases. The junction had 9 bases not matched to a gene; V was cut back by 2 bases and J by 7 bases. Per the germline V gene, CDR1 is SSHAT and CDR2 is FNYEAQ (reference sequence). There are 17 residues in the CDR3. The CDR3 sequence: CASSLNPSGRATNEQFF. The CDR3, as DNA: TGTGCCAGCAGCTTAAACCCTAGCGGGAGGGCCACGAATGAGCAGTTCTTC.

The rearrangement joins TRBV10-3 to TRBJ2-3, with TRBD2 identical over 10 bases. The V and J ends lost 4 bases and 8 bases, in that order; junction bases with no gene match: 6. CDR1 is ENHRY, CDR2 SYGVKD, per germline. The length of the CDR3 is 14 residues. The CDR3 coding sequence is TGTGCCATCAGTGGGACTAGCGGACCGGGTACGCAGTATTTT. It translates to CAISGTSGPGTQYF.

The chain links TRBV12-3 or TRBV12-4 to TRBJ1-2; D unclear. CDR3 length equals 16 residues. Trimming took 0 bases from V and 4 from J, leaving 15 bases between them. The CDR3 is CASSLAIHRVGYGYTF. CDR3 nucleotides: TGTGCCAGCAGTTTAGCGATCCATCGAGTGGGCTATGGCTACACCTTC.

This chain uses TRBV7-8 with TRBJ2-1; a possible D gene is TRBD2 (6 bases). Trimming removed 5 bases at V and 7 bases at J, with 27 bases between. In germline, CDR1 is SGHVS, CDR2 FQNEAQ. This CDR3 region has 18 residues. The CDR3 protein is CASSLTPPGEVARNEQFF. Written as DNA, the CDR3 is TGTGCCAGCAGCCTAACCCCTCCGGGAGAGGTGGCAAGGAATGAGCAGTTCTTC.

This clonotype was counted only a few times. The chain has TRBV20-1 and TRBJ2-7; 10 bases are shared with TRBD2. CDR3 size: 14 residues. V dropped 3 bases and J dropped 6; count of bases not matched to a gene: 8. Germline loops: CDR1 DFQATT, CDR2 SNEGSKA (reference sequence). The CDR3, as DNA: TGCAGTGCTAGCAGGGCTAGCGGGAGCATCGAGCAGTACTTC. Translation gives CSASRASGSIEQYF.

The chain uses TRBV25-1 and TRBJ1-4; tentatively, D is TRBD1 (5 bases). This CDR3 has 16 amino acids. The germline V gene encodes CDR1 MGHDK and CDR2 SYGVNS. V was clipped by 6 bases and J by 0 bases, with 14 bases between them. The CDR3 loop reads CASSDTDSATNEKLFF. The CDR3 coding sequence is TGTGCCAGCAGCGACACCGACAGTGCAACTAATGAAAAACTGTTTTTT.

The chain employs TRBV28 and TRBJ2-4; maybe TRBD1 (6 bases). CDR3 length equals 16 residues. V was clipped by 6 bases and J by 1 base, with 16 bases between them. Germline lookup yields CDR1 MDHEN and CDR2 SYDVKM. The CDR3 DNA reads as TGTGCCAGCAGCCCACAGGGAAAGGGGGCCAAAAACATTCAGTACTTC. This translates into CASSPQGKGAKNIQYF.

The genes are TRBV6-2 or TRBV6-3 and TRBJ1-1, with unresolved D. Germline CDR1 reads MNHEY; CDR2 reads SVGEGT. The CDR3 loop spans 18 amino acids. Trimming left V 6 bases short and J 1 base short, with 24 bases between. Here the CDR3 DNA reads TGTGCCAGCAGCCCCATCAAACAAGGCCCTTATTCGAACACTGAAGCTTTCTTT. Its translation is CASSPIKQGPYSNTEAFF.

The rearrangement joins TRBV4-3 to TRBJ2-1; D gene uncertain. Germline-derived CDR1 and CDR2 are LGHNA and YSLEER. Trimming removed 4 bases from V and 9 bases from J, with 10 bases in between. This CDR3 has 12 residues. DNA for the CDR3: TGCGCCAGCAGCCGAACCTTAGGTGAGCAGTTCTTC. It specifies CASSRTLGEQFF.

The chain employs TRBV28 and TRBJ1-4, with 9 positions matching TRBD1. V was pared by 7 bases and J by 8 bases, with 11 bases of the junction left unmatched. Germline V CDR1 and CDR2: MDHEN, SYDVKM. CDR3 length equals 15 residues. CDR3 bases: TGTGCCAGCACCTCTCGAACAGGGGGCGAAGAAAAACTGTTTTTT. Its translation is CASTSRTGGEEKLFF. Full variable domain (rest looked up from reference TRBV28 and TRBJ1-4): DVKVTQSSRYLVKRTGEKVFLECVQDMDHENMFWYRQDPGLGLRLIYFSYDVKMKEKGDIPEGYSVSREKKERFSLILESASTNQTSMYLCASTSRTGGEEKLFFGSGTQLSVL.

The gene calls are TRBV29-1 and TRBJ1-2; tentative D call: TRBD1 (6 bases). The CDR3 spans 12 residues. With 7 bases removed from V and 4 bases from J, the gap between germline ends came to 13 bases. Looked up from germline, CDR1 is SQVTM and CDR2 is ANQGSEA. DNA for the CDR3: TGCAGCGGCGAACAGGGTGGCTATGGCTACACCTTC. Encoded protein: CSGEQGGYGYTF.